One and the same sample provided the 2 T cell receptor beta chains below, sequenced in a study of radiotherapy plus CTLA-4 blockade in lung cancer. Generated by immunoSEQ multiplex PCR, the TCRdb table keeps only in-frame clones and is missing some. The sample carries about 25,000 clones, 70% to 75% recorded once. The material was peripheral blood, obtained from a patient treated with radiotherapy plus ipilimumab. The receptors here all came from a human donor with non-small cell lung cancer whose response to radiotherapy plus ipilimumab could not be evaluated.

V gene TRBV19 combines with J gene TRBJ2-5, with 9 bases fitting TRBD1. Germline V gene lookup returns CDR1 LNHDA and CDR2 SQIVND (reference sequence). Trimming at V came to 5 bases and at J to 2 bases, leaving 3 bases not matched to a gene. The CDR3 covers 14 residues. CDR3 DNA: TGTGCCAGTAGTCCTGGGACAGGGCAAGAGACCCAGTACTTC. Translated, it gives CASSPGTGQETQYF.

The J gene is TRBJ1-2, the V gene TRBV19; D may be TRBD1 (5 bases). The V end was cut by 5 bases, the J end by 1 base, with 11 bases between. The CDR3 length is 14 residues. Germline-derived CDR1 and CDR2 are LNHDA and SQIVND (reference sequence). This CDR3 is CASSDSLFNYGYTF. The CDR3, as DNA: TGTGCCAGTAGTGACAGCCTCTTTAACTATGGCTACACCTTC.